The entry below gives a single T cell receptor beta chain sequence along with its context. Its antigen is unknown. Patients sequenced had flow cytometry evidence of CD8+CD57+ cell expansion. Every one of the patients had aplastic anemia (severe, acquired). These data are taken from a study of CD8+CD57+ T cells in acquired aplastic anemia. Overall study: When averaged, DNA from sorted CD4+ and CD8+ cells came to 3 to 4 ug. Study findings and constraints: Overlapping CD8+ CDR3 repertoires of patients and controls contained nearly 30 shared sequences. Controls and patients did not differ significantly in CD8+ Simpson's diversity.

Both TCR beta VDJ combination and CDR3 sequence profiling were carried out. Genomic DNA was the template for this profiling. TCRdb passed the reads through MiXCR, listing each CDR3 protein once. The sample lists some 120,000 distinct CDR3 sequences; 30% to 45% were seen once. This CDR3 is 13 amino acids long. V lost 2 bases, J lost 11 bases, and 7 bases stayed unmatched. CDR1 is MGHRA and CDR2 is YSYEKL in the germline V gene. What was sequenced was sorted CD4+, CD8+, or CD8+CD57+ T cells (not recorded which) from PBMCs. The TCR comes from a human donor with aplastic anemia. This sequence joins TRBV4-1 and TRBJ2-5, with 8 bases fitting TRBD2. CDR3 sequence: CASSQWGEREQYF. Written as DNA, the CDR3 is TGCGCCAGCAGCCAATGGGGAGAGCGGGAGCAGTACTTC.